This entry describes one T cell receptor (beta chain). Its specificity is not known. The data stem from a study of cytomegalovirus exposure and HLA in healthy donors. Study information: A prior study identified 120 million or so unique TCR beta sequences from about 179 million T cells. Study conclusions and caveats: The availability of immune exposure information extended only to CMV serostatus.

Primers: 60 Vbeta forward and 13 Jbeta reverse. The protocol was immunoSEQ multiplex PCR, while the TCRdb copy is restricted to in-frame clones and leaves out a portion. The sample records under 200,000 clones, approximately 84% being singletons. Trimming pared 4 bases from V and 3 bases from J, leaving 16 bases between. The CDR3 runs 15 residues. Germline assignment: CDR1 SGDLS and CDR2 YYNGEE. The receptor was isolated from a boy younger than 10 in good health and CMV-seronegative. The sequenced material came from PBMCs. The genes are TRBV9 and TRBJ2-5; D may be TRBD2 (6 bases). This CDR3 reads CASSQTSNKEETQYF. The CDR3 nucleotides read TGTGCCAGCAGCCAGACTAGTAACAAAGAAGAGACCCAGTACTTC.